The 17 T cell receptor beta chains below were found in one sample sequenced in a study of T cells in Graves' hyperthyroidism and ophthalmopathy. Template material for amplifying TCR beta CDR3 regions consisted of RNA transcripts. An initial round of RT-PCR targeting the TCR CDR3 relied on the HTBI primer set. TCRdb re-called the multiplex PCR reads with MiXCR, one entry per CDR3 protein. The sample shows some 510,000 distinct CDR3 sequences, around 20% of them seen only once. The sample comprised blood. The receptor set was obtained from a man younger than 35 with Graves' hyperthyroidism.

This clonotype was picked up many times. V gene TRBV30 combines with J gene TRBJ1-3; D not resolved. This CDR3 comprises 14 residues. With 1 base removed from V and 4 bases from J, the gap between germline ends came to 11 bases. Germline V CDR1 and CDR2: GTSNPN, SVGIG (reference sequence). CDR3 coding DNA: TGTGCCTGGAGTGACTTGACAATGGGAAACACCATATATTTT. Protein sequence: CAWSDLTMGNTIYF.

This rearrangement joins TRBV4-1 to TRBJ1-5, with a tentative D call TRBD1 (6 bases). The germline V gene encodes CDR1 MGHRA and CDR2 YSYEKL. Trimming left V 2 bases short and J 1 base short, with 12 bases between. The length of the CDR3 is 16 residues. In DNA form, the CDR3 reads TGCGCCAGCAGCCAACAGGGGCGAGGAAGCAATCAGCCCCAGCATTTT. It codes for CASSQQGRGSNQPQHF.

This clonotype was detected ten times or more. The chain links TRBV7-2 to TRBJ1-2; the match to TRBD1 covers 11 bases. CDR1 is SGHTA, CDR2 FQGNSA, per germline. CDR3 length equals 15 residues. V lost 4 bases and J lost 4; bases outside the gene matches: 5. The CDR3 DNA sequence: TGTGCCAGCAGCTCGGACAGGGGGCGCAGCTATGGCTACACCTTC. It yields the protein CASSSDRGRSYGYTF. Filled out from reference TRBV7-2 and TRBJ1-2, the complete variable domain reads GAGVSQSPSNKVTEKGKDVELRCDPISGHTALYWYRQSLGQGLEFLIYFQGNSAPDKSGLPSDRFSAERTGGSVSTLTIQRTQQEDSAVYLCASSSDRGRSYGYTFGSGTRLTVV.

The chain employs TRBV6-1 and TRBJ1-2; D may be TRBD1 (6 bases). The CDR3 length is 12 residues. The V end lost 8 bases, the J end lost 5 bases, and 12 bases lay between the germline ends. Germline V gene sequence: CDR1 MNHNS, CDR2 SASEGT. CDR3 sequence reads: CASYRTAYGYTF. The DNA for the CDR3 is TGTGCCAGCTACAGGACAGCTTATGGCTACACCTTC.

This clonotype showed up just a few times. DNA for the CDR3: TGTGCCAGTAGTCGGACCACGATGAACACTGAAGCTTTCTTT. This encodes CASSRTTMNTEAFF. The chain couples TRBV19 to TRBJ1-1; D is uncertain. Germline values: CDR1 LNHDA, CDR2 SQIVND (reference sequence). The CDR3 extends over 14 amino acids. The V end lost 5 bases, the J end lost 0 bases, and 10 bases lay between the germline ends. Using reference TRBV19 and TRBJ1-1 for the parts outside the CDR3, the full variable domain is DGGITQSPKYLFRKEGQNVTLSCEQNLNHDAMYWYRQDPGQGLRLIYYSQIVNDFQKGDIAEGYSVSREKKESFPLTVTSAQKNPTAFYLCASSRTTMNTEAFFGQGTRLTVV.

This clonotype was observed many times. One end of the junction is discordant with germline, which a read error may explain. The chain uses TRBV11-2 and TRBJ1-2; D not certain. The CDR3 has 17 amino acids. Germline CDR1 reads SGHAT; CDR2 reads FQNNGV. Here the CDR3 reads CASTRTKAHSGEYGHTF. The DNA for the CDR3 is TGTGCCAGCACCCGAACAAAGGCGCACAGTGGGGAATATGGCCACACCTTC.

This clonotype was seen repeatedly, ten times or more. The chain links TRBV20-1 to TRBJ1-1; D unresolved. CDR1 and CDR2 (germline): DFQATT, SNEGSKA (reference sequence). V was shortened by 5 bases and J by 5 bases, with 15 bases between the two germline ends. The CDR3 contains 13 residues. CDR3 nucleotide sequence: TGCAGTGCTCCTAGGTCGGAGCAAACTGAAGCTTTCTTT. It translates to CSAPRSEQTEAFF.

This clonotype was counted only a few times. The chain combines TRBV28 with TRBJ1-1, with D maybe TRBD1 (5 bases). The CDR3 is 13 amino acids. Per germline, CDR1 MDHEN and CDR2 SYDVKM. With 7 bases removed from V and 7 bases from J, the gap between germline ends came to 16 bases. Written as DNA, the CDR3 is TGTGCCAGCACTCCAAGGGGTTTTGGTGAAGCTTTCTTT. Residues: CASTPRGFGEAFF. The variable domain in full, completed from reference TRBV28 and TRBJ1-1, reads DVKVTQSSRYLVKRTGEKVFLECVQDMDHENMFWYRQDPGLGLRLIYFSYDVKMKEKGDIPEGYSVSREKKERFSLILESASTNQTSMYLCASTPRGFGEAFFGQGTRLTVV.

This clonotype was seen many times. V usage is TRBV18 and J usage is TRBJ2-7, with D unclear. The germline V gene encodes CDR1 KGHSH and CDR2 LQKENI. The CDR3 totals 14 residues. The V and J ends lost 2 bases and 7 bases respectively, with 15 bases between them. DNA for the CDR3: TGTGCCAGCTCACCAACTAATAGGGCGCAGGAGCAGTACTTC. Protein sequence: CASSPTNRAQEQYF.

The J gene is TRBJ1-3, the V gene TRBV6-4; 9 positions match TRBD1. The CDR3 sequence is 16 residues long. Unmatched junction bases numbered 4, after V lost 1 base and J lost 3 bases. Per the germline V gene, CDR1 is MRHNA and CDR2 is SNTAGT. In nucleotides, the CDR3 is TGTGCCAGCAGTGACTTGACAGGGGGAGGTGGAAACACCATATATTTT. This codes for CASSDLTGGGGNTIYF.

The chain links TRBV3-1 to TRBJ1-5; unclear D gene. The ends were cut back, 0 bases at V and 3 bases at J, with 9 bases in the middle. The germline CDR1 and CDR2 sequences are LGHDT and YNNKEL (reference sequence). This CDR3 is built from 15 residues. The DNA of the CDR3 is TGTGCCAGCAGCCAAGATGCCATGCCCAATCAGCCCCAGCATTTT. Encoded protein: CASSQDAMPNQPQHF.

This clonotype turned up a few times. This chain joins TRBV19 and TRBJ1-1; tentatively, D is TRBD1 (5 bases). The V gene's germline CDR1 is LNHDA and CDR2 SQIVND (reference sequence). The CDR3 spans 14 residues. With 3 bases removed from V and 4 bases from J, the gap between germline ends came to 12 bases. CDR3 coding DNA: TGTGCCAGTAGTATTACTCCGGGGGTCACTGAAGCTTTCTTT. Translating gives CASSITPGVTEAFF.

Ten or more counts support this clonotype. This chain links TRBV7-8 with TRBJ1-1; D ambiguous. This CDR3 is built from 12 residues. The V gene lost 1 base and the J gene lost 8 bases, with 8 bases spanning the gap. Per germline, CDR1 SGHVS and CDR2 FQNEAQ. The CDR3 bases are TGTGCCAGCAGCTTAGGGGCGGGGGAAGCTTTCTTT. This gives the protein CASSLGAGEAFF.

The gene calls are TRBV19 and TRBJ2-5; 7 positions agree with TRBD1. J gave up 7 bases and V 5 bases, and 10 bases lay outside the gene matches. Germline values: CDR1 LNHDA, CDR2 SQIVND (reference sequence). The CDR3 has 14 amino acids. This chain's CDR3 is CASSAGTVAATQYF. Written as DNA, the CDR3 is TGTGCCAGTAGTGCCGGGACAGTAGCCGCGACCCAGTACTTC.

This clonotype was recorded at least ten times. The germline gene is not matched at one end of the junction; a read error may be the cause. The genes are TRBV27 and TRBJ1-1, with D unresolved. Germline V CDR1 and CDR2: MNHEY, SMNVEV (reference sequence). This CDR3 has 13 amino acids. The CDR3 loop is CASSFRVNTEAFF. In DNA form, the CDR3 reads TGCGCCAGCAGCTTTCGTGTGAACACTGAAGCTTTCTTT.

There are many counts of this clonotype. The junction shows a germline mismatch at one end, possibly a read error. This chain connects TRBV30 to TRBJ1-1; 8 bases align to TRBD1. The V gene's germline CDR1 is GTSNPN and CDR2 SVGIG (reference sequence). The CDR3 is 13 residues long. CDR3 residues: CAFSDRADTEAFF. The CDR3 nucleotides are TGTGCCTTCTCGGACAGGGCGGACACTGAGGCTTTCTTT. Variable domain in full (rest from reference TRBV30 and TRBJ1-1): SQTIHQWPATLVQPVGSPLSLECTVEGTSNPNLYWYRQAAGRGLQLLFYSVGIGQISSEVPQNLSASRPQDRQFILSSKKLLLSDSGFYLCAFSDRADTEAFFGQGTRLTVV.

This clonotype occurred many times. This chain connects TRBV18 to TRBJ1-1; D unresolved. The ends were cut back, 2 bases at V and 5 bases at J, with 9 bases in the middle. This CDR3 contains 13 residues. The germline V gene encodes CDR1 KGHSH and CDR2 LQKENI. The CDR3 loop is CASSPNSDTEAFF. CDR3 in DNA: TGTGCCAGCTCACCAAATAGTGATACTGAAGCTTTCTTT.